This T cell receptor (beta chain) was obtained from a study of T-cell reconstitution after alpha-beta-depleted transplantation in children. Study results and limitations: By about two months after transplant, alpha-beta T cells reportedly arose from several hundred graft clones that had expanded. Diversity and T-cell counts at one year after transplant derived mostly from new T cells. At day 60, the high TCRbeta diversity found in some patients originated from recipient T cells and thymic progenitors that had survived.

This clonotype has more than one count but fewer than ten. As yet, its antigen is unknown. Unique molecular identifiers were built into the TCRbeta library. One entry per CDR3 protein, called by TCRdb with MiXCR from the PCR reads. The sample has about 900,000 distinct CDR3 sequences, roughly 31% seen once. Germline V gene sequence: CDR1 KGHDR, CDR2 SFDVKD. The V and J ends lost 3 bases and 6 bases respectively, with 5 bases between them. The CDR3 runs 12 residues. This TCR was sampled from a boy in the first two years of life who had a stem cell transplant for SCID, so the T cells may come from the graft donor. This chain connects TRBV24-1 to TRBJ1-3; D gene uncertain. The sequenced sample was PBMCs, mostly from graft donor cells, obtained 360 days after TCRalphabeta/CD19-depleted stem cell transplant. The DNA for the CDR3 is TGTGCCACCAGTGATAAGGAAAACACCATATATTTT. Amino acid sequence: CATSDKENTIYF.